This paragraph covers one T cell receptor beta chain sequence. The sample is drawn from a study of blood T cell repertoires in COVID-19. The method was immunoSEQ multiplex PCR; TCRdb's version includes in-frame clones alone and lacks a portion of them. Counted here are about 380,000 clones, around 89% occurring once; the ten biggest clones make up 1.2%. This CDR3 is built from 15 residues. Trimming took off 1 base at V and 3 bases at J, with 13 bases between the two ends. Looked up from germline, CDR1 is SGHKS and CDR2 is YYEKEE (reference sequence). This sequence joins TRBV5-5 and TRBJ1-1, with D tentatively TRBD1 (6 bases). The clonotype comes from a woman aged 18-35 years who had recovered from COVID-19. The specimen was PBMCs or T cells enriched from blood (not recorded which). In DNA form, the CDR3 reads TGTGCCAGCAGCTTGTTTTTTGGACAGTACACTGAAGCTTTCTTT. Its protein product is CASSLFFGQYTEAFF. The entire variable domain, with the rest obtained from reference TRBV5-5 and TRBJ1-1, is as follows: DAGVTQSPTHLIKTRGQQVTLRCSPISGHKSVSWYQQVLGQGPQFIFQYYEKEERGRGNFPDRFSARQFPNYSSELNVNALLLGDSALYLCASSLFFGQYTEAFFGQGTRLTVV.